This is a list of T cell receptor beta chains from one sample in a study of T and B cells in COVID-19 patients. MiXCR, applied by TCRdb to the multiplex PCR reads, yields one record per CDR3 protein. The sample contains over 15,000 distinct CDR3 sequences, 35% to 40% of which appear only once. The specimen sequenced was blood. The receptors here all came from a human donor with active COVID-19. The CDR3 runs from the conserved cysteine through the conserved F or W. Fields, in order: V gene, J gene, D gene, clone size, CDR3 DNA, CDR3 protein. A D gene is named only where the DNA matches it firmly. Where a row states a size, it is once, few, many or the class of an expanded clone; other rows omit it.

v_call: TRBV6-5
j_call: TRBJ1-2
d_call: -
clone_size: few
cdr3_nt: TGTGCCAGCAGGCAACAGAACCGTGAAGGCTACACCTTC
cdr3_aa: CASRQQNREGYTF

v_call: TRBV27
j_call: TRBJ1-4
d_call: -
clone_size: few
cdr3_nt: TGTGCCAGCAGCCCCAGGGGAACTAATGAAAAACTGTTTTTT
cdr3_aa: CASSPRGTNEKLFF

v_call: TRBV19
j_call: TRBJ1-5
d_call: -
clone_size: -
cdr3_nt: TGTGCCAGTAGTAGGGGCGGTCAGCCCCAGCATTTT
cdr3_aa: CASSRGGQPQHF

v_call: TRBV6-2/TRBV6-3
j_call: TRBJ2-5
d_call: -
clone_size: few
cdr3_nt: TGTGCCAGCAGTTACGGGGGGGCCTGGGAGACCCAGTACTTC
cdr3_aa: CASSYGGAWETQYF

v_call: TRBV20-1
j_call: TRBJ1-2
d_call: -
clone_size: -
cdr3_nt: TGCAGTGCTAGGGACCAACAGGGATCCCCCTATGGCTACACCTTC
cdr3_aa: CSARDQQGSPYGYTF

v_call: TRBV19
j_call: TRBJ2-1
d_call: -
clone_size: few
cdr3_nt: TGTGCCAGTAGTGGTCGCAAGAGCTCCTACAATGAGCAGTTCTTC
cdr3_aa: CASSGRKSSYNEQFF

v_call: TRBV5-6
j_call: TRBJ1-6
d_call: -
clone_size: -
cdr3_nt: TGTGCCAGCAGCTTGGATTCACAGCCCAATTCACCCCTCCACTTT
cdr3_aa: CASSLDSQPNSPLHF

v_call: TRBV5-4
j_call: TRBJ2-3
d_call: -
clone_size: few
cdr3_nt: TGTGCCAGCAGCTTTGTGGGGGGGGGGCCAGATACGCAGTATTTT
cdr3_aa: CASSFVGGGPDTQYF

v_call: TRBV18
j_call: TRBJ2-3
d_call: -
clone_size: few
cdr3_nt: TGTGCCAGCTCACCTTCGACGGCCCGGAGGGGAACAGATACGCAGTATTTT
cdr3_aa: CASSPSTARRGTDTQYF

v_call: TRBV18
j_call: TRBJ2-7
d_call: -
clone_size: -
cdr3_nt: TGTGCCAGCTCCCCACCCTCCGGAGGGGTCTACGAGCAGTACTTC
cdr3_aa: CASSPPSGGVYEQYF

v_call: TRBV11-2
j_call: TRBJ2-1
d_call: -
clone_size: -
cdr3_nt: TGTGCCAGCAGCTTCGGGGCTAGCGATTCCTACAATGAGCAGTTCTTC
cdr3_aa: CASSFGASDSYNEQFF

v_call: TRBV27
j_call: TRBJ1-2
d_call: -
clone_size: few
cdr3_nt: TGTGCCAGCAGTTCACAGGAGTCTAACTATGGCTACACCTTC
cdr3_aa: CASSSQESNYGYTF

v_call: TRBV12-3/TRBV12-4
j_call: TRBJ2-5
d_call: TRBD1
clone_size: -
cdr3_nt: TGTGCCAGCAGTTGTCAGGTAGCGGGACAGGGGTCGTATGCGACCCAGTACTTC
cdr3_aa: CASSCQVAGQGSYATQYF

v_call: TRBV11-2
j_call: TRBJ2-3
d_call: TRBD2
clone_size: once
cdr3_nt: TGTGCCAGCAGCTTAGCAATAGTGGGGCGGGGGGTATCAGATACGCAGTATTTT
cdr3_aa: CASSLAIVGRGVSDTQYF

v_call: TRBV13
j_call: TRBJ2-3
d_call: TRBD2
clone_size: -
cdr3_nt: TGTGCCAGCAGCCCCTGGGCTAGCGGAGGAGATACGCAGTATTTT
cdr3_aa: CASSPWASGGDTQYF

v_call: TRBV18
j_call: TRBJ2-1
d_call: TRBD2
clone_size: -
cdr3_nt: TGTGCCAGCTCACCGACATGGAGCGGGGGGAGTAATGAGCAGTTCTTC
cdr3_aa: CASSPTWSGGSNEQFF

v_call: TRBV12-3/TRBV12-4
j_call: TRBJ2-1
d_call: -
clone_size: once
cdr3_nt: TGTGCTAGTGGTTTATTATATGGGTACAATGAGCAGTTCTTC
cdr3_aa: CASGLLYGYNEQFF

v_call: TRBV5-1
j_call: TRBJ2-1
d_call: TRBD2
clone_size: -
cdr3_nt: TGCGCCAGCAGCTTATACGGACTAGCGAACTCCTACAATGAGCAGTTCTTC
cdr3_aa: CASSLYGLANSYNEQFF

v_call: TRBV6-5
j_call: TRBJ2-5
d_call: TRBD2
clone_size: -
cdr3_nt: TGTGCCAGCAGTGAAGTAGCGGGGTACACCCAGTACTTC
cdr3_aa: CASSEVAGYTQYF

v_call: TRBV6-2/TRBV6-3
j_call: TRBJ2-2
d_call: TRBD2
clone_size: few
cdr3_nt: TGTGCCAGCAGTTACTCTCTCGGGAGGGAGAACACCGGGGAGCTGTTTTTT
cdr3_aa: CASSYSLGRENTGELFF

v_call: TRBV20-1
j_call: TRBJ1-2
d_call: TRBD1
clone_size: -
cdr3_nt: TGCAGTGCTAGAGGCTCCGGGACAGCGGGGGGCTACACCTTC
cdr3_aa: CSARGSGTAGGYTF

v_call: TRBV13
j_call: TRBJ2-3
d_call: -
clone_size: -
cdr3_nt: TGCGCCAGCAGCCTCCAACCCCTAGACACAGATACGCAGTATTTT
cdr3_aa: CASSLQPLDTDTQYF

v_call: TRBV27
j_call: TRBJ2-7
d_call: -
clone_size: -
cdr3_nt: TGTGCCAGCACAGGGAAGGCCTCCTACGAGCAGTACTTC
cdr3_aa: CASTGKASYEQYF

v_call: TRBV20-1
j_call: TRBJ2-1
d_call: TRBD2
clone_size: -
cdr3_nt: TGCAGTGCTCACCCCGGGACTAGCGTTAGCACGCAGTTCTTC
cdr3_aa: CSAHPGTSVSTQFF

v_call: TRBV24-1
j_call: TRBJ2-3
d_call: TRBD1
clone_size: -
cdr3_nt: TGTGCCACCAGGGACAGGAGCACAGATACGCAGTATTTT
cdr3_aa: CATRDRSTDTQYF

v_call: TRBV6-5
j_call: TRBJ2-2
d_call: TRBD2
clone_size: few
cdr3_nt: TGTGCCAGCAGTTCACTAGCGGGGAAGAGCACCGGGGAGCTGTTTTTT
cdr3_aa: CASSSLAGKSTGELFF

v_call: TRBV5-1
j_call: TRBJ2-1
d_call: TRBD2
clone_size: -
cdr3_nt: TGCGCCAGCAGCTGGGGAGGGAATGAGCAGTTCTTC
cdr3_aa: CASSWGGNEQFF

v_call: TRBV6-5
j_call: TRBJ2-5
d_call: TRBD2
clone_size: few
cdr3_nt: TGTGCCAGCAGTCGCGGACTAGCGGGGGTCCAAGAGACCCAGTACTTC
cdr3_aa: CASSRGLAGVQETQYF

v_call: TRBV6-2/TRBV6-3
j_call: TRBJ2-3
d_call: TRBD2
clone_size: -
cdr3_nt: TGTGCCAGCAGGATTGAGGGACTAGCGGGGGATTATACGCAGTATTTT
cdr3_aa: CASRIEGLAGDYTQYF

v_call: TRBV6-2/TRBV6-3
j_call: TRBJ1-5
d_call: TRBD1
clone_size: -
cdr3_nt: TGTGCCAGCAGTTCTTCTCCCGGGACAGGGGGCTATAGCAATCAGCCCCAGCATTTT
cdr3_aa: CASSSSPGTGGYSNQPQHF

v_call: TRBV18
j_call: TRBJ2-7
d_call: TRBD2
clone_size: -
cdr3_nt: TGTGCCAGCTCACCAAAGAGCGGGGGGTCCTCCTACGAGCAGTACTTC
cdr3_aa: CASSPKSGGSSYEQYF

v_call: TRBV6-5
j_call: TRBJ1-5
d_call: TRBD1
clone_size: few
cdr3_nt: TGTGCCAGCAGACCGGGACAGGGAGAGAAGCCCCAGCATTTT
cdr3_aa: CASRPGQGEKPQHF

v_call: TRBV6-5
j_call: TRBJ1-2
d_call: -
clone_size: -
cdr3_nt: TGTGCCAGCAGTTACCTATGGACGGGTGGCTACACCTTC
cdr3_aa: CASSYLWTGGYTF

v_call: TRBV7-2
j_call: TRBJ2-1
d_call: -
clone_size: once
cdr3_nt: TGTGCCAGCAGCTTAGGCTCACCCTCCTACAATGAGCAGTTCTTC
cdr3_aa: CASSLGSPSYNEQFF

v_call: TRBV29-1
j_call: TRBJ1-2
d_call: -
clone_size: many
cdr3_nt: TGCAGCGTTTTGAAGATCTATGGCTACACCTTC
cdr3_aa: CSVLKIYGYTF

v_call: TRBV10-3
j_call: TRBJ1-1
d_call: TRBD1
clone_size: once
cdr3_nt: TGTGCCATCAGTCCCCTTAGGGGGCTGAGCACTGAAGCTTTCTTT
cdr3_aa: CAISPLRGLSTEAFF

v_call: TRBV6-2/TRBV6-3
j_call: TRBJ1-4
d_call: -
clone_size: -
cdr3_nt: TGTGCCAGCCGTGCAACTAATGAAAAACTGTTTTTT
cdr3_aa: CASRATNEKLFF

v_call: TRBV19
j_call: TRBJ1-5
d_call: TRBD1
clone_size: -
cdr3_nt: TGTGCCAGTAGTCGGACAGGGAGTCAGCCCCAGCATTTT
cdr3_aa: CASSRTGSQPQHF

v_call: TRBV19
j_call: TRBJ1-3
d_call: -
clone_size: -
cdr3_nt: TGTGCCAGTAGTTTCGACAGCCGCTCTGGAAACACCATATATTTT
cdr3_aa: CASSFDSRSGNTIYF

v_call: TRBV12-3/TRBV12-4
j_call: TRBJ2-1
d_call: TRBD2
clone_size: few
cdr3_nt: TGTGCCAGCAGTCCTACGGGCGGGGGCTCCTACAATGAGCAGTTCTTC
cdr3_aa: CASSPTGGGSYNEQFF

v_call: TRBV19
j_call: TRBJ2-6
d_call: -
clone_size: medium-sized
cdr3_nt: TGTGCCAGTAGCCAATACTCCGGCGGGGCCAACGTCCTGACTTTC
cdr3_aa: CASSQYSGGANVLTF

v_call: TRBV6-2/TRBV6-3
j_call: TRBJ2-5
d_call: TRBD1
clone_size: -
cdr3_nt: TGTGCCAGCAGTTCAGGGGGCTGGGAGACCCAGTACTTC
cdr3_aa: CASSSGGWETQYF

v_call: TRBV6-1
j_call: TRBJ1-5
d_call: -
clone_size: medium-sized
cdr3_nt: TGTGCCAGCAGCTTGGGAGCCTGGCAGCCCCAGCATTTT
cdr3_aa: CASSLGAWQPQHF

v_call: TRBV18
j_call: TRBJ2-3
d_call: -
clone_size: -
cdr3_nt: TGTGCCAGCCCAACATCGACGGGTACGCAGTATTTT
cdr3_aa: CASPTSTGTQYF

v_call: TRBV20-1
j_call: TRBJ2-1
d_call: TRBD2
clone_size: -
cdr3_nt: TGCAGTGCCCCAATTGGGACTAGCGGGGTCTGGTCCTACAATGAGCAGTTCTTC
cdr3_aa: CSAPIGTSGVWSYNEQFF

v_call: TRBV21-1
j_call: TRBJ2-3
d_call: -
clone_size: -
cdr3_nt: TGTGCCAGCAGCCGCCAGGGAGGTGGGACAGATACGCAGTATTTT
cdr3_aa: CASSRQGGGTDTQYF

v_call: TRBV10-3
j_call: TRBJ2-1
d_call: -
clone_size: few
cdr3_nt: TGTGCCATCAGCTCCGGGACGGTCTCCTACAATGAGCAGTTCTTC
cdr3_aa: CAISSGTVSYNEQFF

v_call: TRBV29-1
j_call: TRBJ2-3
d_call: TRBD2
clone_size: medium-sized
cdr3_nt: TGCAGCGCATCGGGGACTAGCGGGGGCACAGATACGCAGTATTTT
cdr3_aa: CSASGTSGGTDTQYF

v_call: TRBV5-4
j_call: TRBJ2-5
d_call: -
clone_size: -
cdr3_nt: TGTGCCAGCAGCGGGACACGCATGGAGACCCAGTACTTC
cdr3_aa: CASSGTRMETQYF

v_call: TRBV6-4
j_call: TRBJ2-1
d_call: TRBD2
clone_size: few
cdr3_nt: TGTGCCAGCGGACTAGCGGGGAGCAATGAGCAGTTCTTC
cdr3_aa: CASGLAGSNEQFF

v_call: TRBV7-9
j_call: TRBJ2-5
d_call: -
clone_size: once
cdr3_nt: TGTGCCAGCAGCCCCCCCCCAGGGACGGAAGAGACCCAGTACTTC
cdr3_aa: CASSPPPGTEETQYF

v_call: TRBV4-3
j_call: TRBJ2-3
d_call: TRBD2
clone_size: -
cdr3_nt: TGCGCCAGCAGCCCGATGCTAGCGGGGGGCACAGATACGCAGTATTTT
cdr3_aa: CASSPMLAGGTDTQYF

v_call: TRBV24-1
j_call: TRBJ1-2
d_call: -
clone_size: -
cdr3_nt: TGTGCCACCAGTGACGGGTACTATGGCTACACCTTC
cdr3_aa: CATSDGYYGYTF

v_call: TRBV6-1
j_call: TRBJ1-4
d_call: -
clone_size: -
cdr3_nt: TGTGCCAGCCATCAGGGCGTTAATGAAAAACTGTTTTTT
cdr3_aa: CASHQGVNEKLFF

v_call: TRBV15
j_call: TRBJ1-1
d_call: -
clone_size: -
cdr3_nt: TGTGCCACCAGCAGAGATTTTCCAGGTGAAGCTTTCTTT
cdr3_aa: CATSRDFPGEAFF